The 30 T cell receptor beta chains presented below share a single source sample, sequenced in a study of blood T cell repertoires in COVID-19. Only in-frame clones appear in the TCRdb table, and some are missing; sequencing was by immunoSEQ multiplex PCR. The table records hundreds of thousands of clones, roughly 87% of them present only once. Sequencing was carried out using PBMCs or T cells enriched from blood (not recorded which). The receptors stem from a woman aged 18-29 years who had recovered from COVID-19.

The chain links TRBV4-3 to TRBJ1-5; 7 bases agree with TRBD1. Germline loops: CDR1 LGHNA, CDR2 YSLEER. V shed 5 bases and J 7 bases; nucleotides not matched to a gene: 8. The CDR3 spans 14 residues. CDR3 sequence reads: CASSTRTGGQPQHF. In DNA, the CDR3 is TGCGCCAGCAGCACCCGGACAGGTGGGCAGCCCCAGCATTTT.

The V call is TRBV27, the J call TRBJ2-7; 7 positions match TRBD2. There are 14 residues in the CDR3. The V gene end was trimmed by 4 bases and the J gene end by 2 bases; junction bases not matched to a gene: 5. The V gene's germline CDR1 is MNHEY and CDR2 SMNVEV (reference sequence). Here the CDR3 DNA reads TGTGCCAGCAGTTCCCTCGGGACTACCTACGAGCAGTACTTC. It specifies CASSSLGTTYEQYF.

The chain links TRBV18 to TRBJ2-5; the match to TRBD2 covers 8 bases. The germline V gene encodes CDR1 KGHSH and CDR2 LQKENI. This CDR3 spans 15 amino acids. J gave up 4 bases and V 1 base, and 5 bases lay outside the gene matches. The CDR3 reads CASSPLAGGRETQYF. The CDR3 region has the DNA TGTGCCAGCTCACCACTGGCGGGAGGCCGAGAGACCCAGTACTTC.

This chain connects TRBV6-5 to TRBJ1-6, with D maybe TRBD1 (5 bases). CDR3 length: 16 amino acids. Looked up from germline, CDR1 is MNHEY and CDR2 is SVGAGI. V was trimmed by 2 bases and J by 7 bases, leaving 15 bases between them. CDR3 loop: CASSYRGMAENSPLHF. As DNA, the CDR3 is TGTGCCAGCAGTTACCGGGGGATGGCAGAAAATTCACCCCTCCACTTT.

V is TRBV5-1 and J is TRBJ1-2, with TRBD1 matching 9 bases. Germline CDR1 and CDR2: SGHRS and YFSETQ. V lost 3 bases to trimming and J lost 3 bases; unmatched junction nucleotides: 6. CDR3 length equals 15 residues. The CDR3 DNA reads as TGCGCCAGCAGCTCAACAGGGGGCGCGGACTATGGCTACACCTTC. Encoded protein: CASSSTGGADYGYTF.

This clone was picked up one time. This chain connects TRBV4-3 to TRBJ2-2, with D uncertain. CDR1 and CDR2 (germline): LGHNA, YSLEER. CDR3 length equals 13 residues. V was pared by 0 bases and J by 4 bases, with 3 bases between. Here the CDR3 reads CASSQDSTGELFF. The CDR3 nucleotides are TGCGCCAGCAGCCAAGACAGCACCGGGGAGCTGTTTTTT.

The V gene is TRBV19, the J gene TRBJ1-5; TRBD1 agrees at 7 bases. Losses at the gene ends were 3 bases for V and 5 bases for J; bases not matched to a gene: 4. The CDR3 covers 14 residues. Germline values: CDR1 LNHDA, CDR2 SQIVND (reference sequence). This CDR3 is CASSMETGDQPQHF. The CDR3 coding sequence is TGTGCCAGTAGTATGGAAACAGGGGATCAGCCCCAGCATTTT.

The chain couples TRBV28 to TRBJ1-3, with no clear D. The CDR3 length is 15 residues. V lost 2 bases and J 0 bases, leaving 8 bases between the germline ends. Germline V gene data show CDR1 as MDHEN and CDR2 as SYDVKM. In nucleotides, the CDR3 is TGTGCCAGCAGTTTAACGCGGAGCTCTGGAAACACCATATATTTT. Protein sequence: CASSLTRSSGNTIYF.

The CDR3 region has the DNA TGTGCCAGCAGCTTAGTGACTAGCGGGAGGGCCTCATTCTACGAGCAGTACTTC. Translation gives CASSLVTSGRASFYEQYF. J is TRBJ2-7 and V is TRBV7-2; 14 bases fit TRBD2. The CDR3 has 18 residues. Germline V gene data show CDR1 as SGHTA and CDR2 as FQGNSA. J was trimmed by 3 bases and V by 1 base; bases with no gene match: 8. The full variable domain, completed using reference TRBV7-2 and TRBJ2-7, is GAGVSQSPSNKVTEKGKDVELRCDPISGHTALYWYRQSLGQGLEFLIYFQGNSAPDKSGLPSDRFSAERTGGSVSTLTIQRTQQEDSAVYLCASSLVTSGRASFYEQYFGPGTRLTVT.

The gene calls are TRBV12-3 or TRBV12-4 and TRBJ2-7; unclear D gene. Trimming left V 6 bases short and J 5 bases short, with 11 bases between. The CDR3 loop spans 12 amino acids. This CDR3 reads CASRRPGHEQYF. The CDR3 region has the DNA TGTGCCAGCAGACGACCAGGTCACGAGCAGTACTTC.

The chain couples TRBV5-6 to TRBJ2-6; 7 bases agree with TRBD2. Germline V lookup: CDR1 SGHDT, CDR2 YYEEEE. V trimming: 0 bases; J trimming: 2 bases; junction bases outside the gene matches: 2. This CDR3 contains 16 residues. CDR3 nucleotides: TGTGCCAGCAGCTTGGCCGCGGGGGCTGGGGCCAACGTCCTGACTTTC. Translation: CASSLAAGAGANVLTF.

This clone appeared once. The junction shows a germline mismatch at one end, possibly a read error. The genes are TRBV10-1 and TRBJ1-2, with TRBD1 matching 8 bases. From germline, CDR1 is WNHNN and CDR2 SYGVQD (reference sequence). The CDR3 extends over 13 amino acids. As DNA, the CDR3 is TGCGCCAGCAGTGAAAGACAGGGGCCCCCACTCGCCTTC. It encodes CASSERQGPPLAF.

This CDR3 is CASSRDRGTDTEAFF. The CDR3 DNA sequence: TGTGCCAGCAGCCGGGACAGGGGTACGGACACTGAAGCTTTCTTT. The J gene is TRBJ1-1, the V gene TRBV6-4, with 10 bases that match TRBD1. Germline loops: CDR1 MRHNA, CDR2 SNTAGT. The CDR3 totals 15 residues. With 6 bases clipped from V and 3 bases from J, the junction kept 7 bases outside the gene matches.

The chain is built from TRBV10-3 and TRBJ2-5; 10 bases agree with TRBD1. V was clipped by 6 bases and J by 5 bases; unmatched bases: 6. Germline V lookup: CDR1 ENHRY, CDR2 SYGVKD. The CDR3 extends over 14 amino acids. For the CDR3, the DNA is TGTGCCATCAGGGAGGACAGGGGGGACGAGACCCAGTACTTC. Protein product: CAIREDRGDETQYF.

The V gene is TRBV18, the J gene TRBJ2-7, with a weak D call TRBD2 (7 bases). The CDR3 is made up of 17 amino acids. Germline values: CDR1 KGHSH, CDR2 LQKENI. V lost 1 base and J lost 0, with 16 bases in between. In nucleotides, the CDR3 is TGTGCCAGCTCACCACGCGGGGGCGGGGGAAGCTCCTACGAGCAGTACTTC. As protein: CASSPRGGGGSSYEQYF.

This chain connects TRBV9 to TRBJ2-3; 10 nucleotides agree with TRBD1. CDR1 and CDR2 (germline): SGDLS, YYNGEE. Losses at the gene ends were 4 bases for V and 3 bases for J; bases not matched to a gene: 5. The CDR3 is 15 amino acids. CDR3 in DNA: TGTGCCAGCAGCACCCGGGACAGGGGAACAGATACGCAGTATTTT. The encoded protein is CASSTRDRGTDTQYF.

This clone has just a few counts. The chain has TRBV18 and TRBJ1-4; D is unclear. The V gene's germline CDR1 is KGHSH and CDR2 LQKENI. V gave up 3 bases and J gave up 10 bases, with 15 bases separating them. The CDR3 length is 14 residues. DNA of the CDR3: TGTGCCAGCTCACCGCGGGGAACAGCAGCAAAACTGTTTTTT. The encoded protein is CASSPRGTAAKLFF.

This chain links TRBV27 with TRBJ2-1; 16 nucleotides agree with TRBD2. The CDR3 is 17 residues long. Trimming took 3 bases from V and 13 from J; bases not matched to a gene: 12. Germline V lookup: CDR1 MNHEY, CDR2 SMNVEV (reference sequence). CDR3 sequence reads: CASSFYPGTSGGAPQFF. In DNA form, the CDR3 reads TGTGCCAGCAGTTTTTATCCTGGGACTAGCGGGGGGGCCCCACAGTTCTTC.

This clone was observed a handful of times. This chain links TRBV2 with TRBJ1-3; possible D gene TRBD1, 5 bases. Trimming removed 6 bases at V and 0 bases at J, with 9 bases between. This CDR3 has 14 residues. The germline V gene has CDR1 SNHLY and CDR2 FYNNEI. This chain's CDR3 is CASRQDLSGNTIYF. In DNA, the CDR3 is TGTGCCAGCAGACAGGACCTCTCTGGAAACACCATATATTTT. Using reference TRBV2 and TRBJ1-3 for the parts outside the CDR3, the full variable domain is EPEVTQTPSHQVTQMGQEVILRCVPISNHLYFYWYRQILGQKVEFLVSFYNNEISEKSEIFDDQFSVERPDGSNFTLKIRSTKLEDSAMYFCASRQDLSGNTIYFGEGSWLTVV.

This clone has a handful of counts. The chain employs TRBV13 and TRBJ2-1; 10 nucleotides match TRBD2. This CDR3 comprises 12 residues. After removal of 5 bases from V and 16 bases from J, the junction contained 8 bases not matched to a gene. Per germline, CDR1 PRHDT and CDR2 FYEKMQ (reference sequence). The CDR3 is CASSRTSGVKFF. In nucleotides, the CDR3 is TGTGCCAGCAGCCGAACTAGCGGGGTAAAATTCTTC.

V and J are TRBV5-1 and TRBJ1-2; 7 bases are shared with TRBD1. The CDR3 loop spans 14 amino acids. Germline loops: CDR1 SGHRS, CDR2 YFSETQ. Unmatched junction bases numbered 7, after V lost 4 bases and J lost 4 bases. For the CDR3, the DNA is TGCGCCAGCAGCCCCTCGAGACAGGGCTATGGCTACACCTTC. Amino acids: CASSPSRQGYGYTF.

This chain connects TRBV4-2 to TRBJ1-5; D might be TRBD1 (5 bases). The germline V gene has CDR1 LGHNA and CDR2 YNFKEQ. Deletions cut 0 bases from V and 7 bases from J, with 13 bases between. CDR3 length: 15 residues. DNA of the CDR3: TGTGCCAGCAGCCAAGAGCGAGGGCGGGGGCAGCCCCAGCATTTT. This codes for CASSQERGRGQPQHF.

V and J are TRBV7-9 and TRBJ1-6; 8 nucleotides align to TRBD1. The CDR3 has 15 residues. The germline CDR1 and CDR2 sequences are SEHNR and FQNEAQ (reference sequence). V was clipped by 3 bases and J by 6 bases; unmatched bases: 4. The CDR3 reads CASSFVQGGNSPLHF. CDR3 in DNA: TGTGCCAGCAGCTTTGTACAGGGGGGTAATTCACCCCTCCACTTT.

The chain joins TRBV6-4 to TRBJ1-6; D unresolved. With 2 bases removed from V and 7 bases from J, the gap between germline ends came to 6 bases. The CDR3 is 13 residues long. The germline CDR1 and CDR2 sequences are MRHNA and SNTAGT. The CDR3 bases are TGTGCCAGCAGTGACGGCTGGAATTCACCCCTCCACTTT. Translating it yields CASSDGWNSPLHF.

CDR3 coding DNA: TGTGCCAGCAGTGATCCCGAGGCCCAGCATTTT. Its protein product is CASSDPEAQHF. This chain links TRBV2 with TRBJ1-5; D ambiguous. The length of the CDR3 is 11 residues. Germline CDR1 reads SNHLY; CDR2 reads FYNNEI. Deletions cut 3 bases from V and 11 bases from J, with 8 bases between.

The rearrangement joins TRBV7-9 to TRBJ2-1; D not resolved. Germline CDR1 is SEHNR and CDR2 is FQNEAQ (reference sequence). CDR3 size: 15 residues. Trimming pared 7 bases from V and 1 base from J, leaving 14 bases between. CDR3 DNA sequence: TGTGCCAGCACTAGAGGCGGTCCATCCTACAATGAGCAGTTCTTC. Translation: CASTRGGPSYNEQFF.

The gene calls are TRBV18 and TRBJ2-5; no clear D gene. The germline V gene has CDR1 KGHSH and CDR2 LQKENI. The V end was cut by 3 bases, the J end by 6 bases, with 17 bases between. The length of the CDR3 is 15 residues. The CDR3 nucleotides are TGTGCCAGCTCACCCCCCAACCAAATAGAAAAGACCCAGTACTTC. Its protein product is CASSPPNQIEKTQYF. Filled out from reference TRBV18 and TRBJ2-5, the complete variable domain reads NAGVMQNPRHLVRRRGQEARLRCSPMKGHSHVYWYRQLPEEGLKFMVYLQKENIIDESGMPKERFSAEFPKEGPSILRIQQVVRGDSAAYFCASSPPNQIEKTQYFGPGTRLLVL.

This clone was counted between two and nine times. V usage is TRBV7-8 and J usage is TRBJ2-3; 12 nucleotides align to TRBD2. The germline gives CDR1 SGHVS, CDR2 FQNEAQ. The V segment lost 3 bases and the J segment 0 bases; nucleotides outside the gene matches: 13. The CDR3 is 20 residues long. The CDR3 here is CASSFPRLAGAVASTDTQYF. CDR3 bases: TGTGCCAGCAGCTTCCCCAGACTAGCGGGAGCCGTTGCTAGCACAGATACGCAGTATTTT.

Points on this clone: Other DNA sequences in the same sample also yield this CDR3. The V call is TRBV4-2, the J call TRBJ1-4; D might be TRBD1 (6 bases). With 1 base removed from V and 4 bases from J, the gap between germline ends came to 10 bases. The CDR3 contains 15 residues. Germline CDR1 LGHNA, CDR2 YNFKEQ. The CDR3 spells CASSQGTGFNEKLFF. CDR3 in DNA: TGTGCCAGCAGCCAAGGTACAGGGTTTAATGAAAAACTGTTTTTT.

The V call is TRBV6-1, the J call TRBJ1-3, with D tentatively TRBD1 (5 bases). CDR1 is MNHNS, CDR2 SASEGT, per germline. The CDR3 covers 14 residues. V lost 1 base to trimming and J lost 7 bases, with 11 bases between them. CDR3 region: CASSEVDSLNTIYF. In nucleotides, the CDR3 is TGTGCCAGCAGTGAAGTTGACAGCTTGAACACCATATATTTT.